Each of the 30 T cell receptor beta chains below was sequenced from the same sample in a study of CD8 T cells in ankylosing spondylitis. Via MiXCR, TCRdb re-called the 5' RACE reads, giving one row per CDR3 protein. This sample has 7,000 to 8,000 distinct CDR3 sequences, with about 3% found just once. Sequenced: blood, either unsorted or a sorted T cell fraction (not recorded which). The receptors were gathered from a female donor with ankylosing spondylitis or in good health (not recorded which).

This clonotype has just a few counts. This chain uses TRBV9 with TRBJ1-2; D is uncertain. Per germline, CDR1 SGDLS and CDR2 YYNGEE. Trimming shortened V by 4 bases and J by 7 bases, and 8 bases separated the two germline ends. The CDR3 totals 11 residues. CDR3 region: CASSPSRGYTF. The DNA of the CDR3 is TGTGCCAGCAGCCCCAGCCGTGGCTACACCTTC.

Many counts were recorded for this clonotype. The V gene is TRBV9, the J gene TRBJ1-1; 7 positions match TRBD1. Unmatched junction bases numbered 5, after V lost 3 bases and J lost 0 bases. The germline V gene has CDR1 SGDLS and CDR2 YYNGEE. The length of the CDR3 is 15 residues. CDR3 in amino acids: CASSESGQLNTEAFF. In DNA form, the CDR3 reads TGTGCCAGCAGCGAGTCGGGACAGCTGAACACTGAAGCTTTCTTT.

The table lists this clonotype with many counts. This chain joins TRBV9 and TRBJ2-7; 8 nucleotides agree with TRBD2. The CDR3 has 16 amino acids. CDR1 and CDR2 from the germline V gene are SGDLS and YYNGEE. V was clipped by 0 bases and J by 0 bases; unmatched bases: 5. The CDR3 DNA reads TGTGCCAGCAGCGTAGATTCCAGCGGGAGCTCCTACGAGCAGTACTTC. This translates into CASSVDSSGSSYEQYF.

This clonotype was found many times. The rearrangement joins TRBV9 to TRBJ1-2, with TRBD1 matching 8 bases. CDR1 and CDR2 from the germline V gene are SGDLS and YYNGEE. The V gene end was trimmed by 3 bases and the J gene end by 3 bases; junction bases not matched to a gene: 10. The CDR3 has 16 amino acids. The CDR3 DNA follows: TGTGCCAGCAGCGGACTAATACCGACAGGGGACTATGGCTACACCTTC. Its translation: CASSGLIPTGDYGYTF.

J is TRBJ1-1 and V is TRBV9, with D possibly being TRBD1 (5 bases). V gave up 3 bases and J gave up 2 bases, with 17 bases separating them. Per the germline V gene, CDR1 is SGDLS and CDR2 is YYNGEE. The CDR3 is 16 residues long. CDR3 in amino acids: CASSAGWSQRNTEAFF. The CDR3 coding sequence is TGTGCCAGCAGCGCAGGGTGGTCTCAACGAAACACTGAAGCTTTCTTT.

This clonotype was observed at least ten times. J is TRBJ1-1 and V is TRBV9, with unresolved D. The CDR3 is 17 amino acids. The V gene's germline CDR1 is SGDLS and CDR2 YYNGEE. V was cut by 4 bases and J by 0 bases, with 19 bases left in between. CDR3 loop: CASSTQVRGALNTEAFF. The CDR3 DNA sequence: TGTGCCAGCAGCACCCAAGTCCGGGGAGCCCTGAACACTGAAGCTTTCTTT. Full variable domain (rest looked up from reference TRBV9 and TRBJ1-1): DSGVTQTPKHLITATGQRVTLRCSPRSGDLSVYWYQQSLDQGLQFLIQYYNGEERAKGNILERFSAQQFPDLHSELNLSSLELGDSALYFCASSTQVRGALNTEAFFGQGTRLTVV.

This clonotype was counted ten times or more. The V call is TRBV9, the J call TRBJ2-7; D gene uncertain. Looked up from germline, CDR1 is SGDLS and CDR2 is YYNGEE. Trimming left V 0 bases short and J 2 bases short, with 21 bases between. CDR3 length: 18 residues. The CDR3 spells CASSVALNTGPPPYEQYF. For the CDR3, the DNA is TGTGCCAGCAGCGTAGCCCTAAACACCGGGCCCCCACCCTACGAGCAGTACTTC.

This clonotype appeared many times. V gene TRBV9 combines with J gene TRBJ2-3; 7 bases align to TRBD1. The CDR3 covers 18 residues. Trimming at V came to 0 bases and at J to 3 bases, leaving 13 bases not matched to a gene. Germline CDR1 reads SGDLS; CDR2 reads YYNGEE. This CDR3 is CASSVAPRTGPGTDTQYF. The CDR3 coding sequence is TGTGCCAGCAGCGTAGCCCCGAGGACAGGTCCCGGGACAGATACGCAGTATTTT.

This clonotype has ten or more counts. This chain connects TRBV9 to TRBJ2-5, with 8 bases aligning to TRBD1. Per germline, CDR1 SGDLS and CDR2 YYNGEE. After removal of 4 bases from V and 1 base from J, the junction contained 9 bases not matched to a gene. The CDR3 extends over 16 amino acids. CDR3 DNA sequence: TGTGCCAGCAGCCAAACAGGGGGGCACATCCAAGAGACCCAGTACTTC. It yields the protein CASSQTGGHIQETQYF.

By sample fraction, this clonotype is medium-sized. This chain links TRBV9 with TRBJ2-7; D perhaps matches TRBD2 (5 bases). Germline CDR1 reads SGDLS; CDR2 reads YYNGEE. The CDR3 runs 14 residues. Trimming pared 0 bases from V and 5 bases from J, leaving 12 bases between. CDR3 sequence reads: CASSVGGGPDEQYF. The DNA of the CDR3 is TGTGCCAGCAGCGTAGGAGGAGGTCCAGACGAGCAGTACTTC.

This clonotype was seen at least ten times. CDR3 DNA sequence: TGTGCCAGCAGCGTAGGGGGTGAAAATTCACCCCTCCACTTT. Protein sequence: CASSVGGENSPLHF. V and J are TRBV9 and TRBJ1-6; the D is unclear. V was pared by 0 bases and J by 7 bases, with 8 bases between. This CDR3 spans 14 amino acids. The germline gives CDR1 SGDLS, CDR2 YYNGEE.

This clonotype was recorded many times. CDR3 nucleotides: TGTGCCAGCAGCCCCCAGGGGGCAGTCGGGGAGCTGTTTTTT. Translated: CASSPQGAVGELFF. The gene calls are TRBV9 and TRBJ2-2; 8 nucleotides line up with TRBD1. With 4 bases clipped from V and 7 bases from J, the junction kept 6 bases outside the gene matches. This CDR3 has 14 amino acids. Germline CDR1 and CDR2: SGDLS and YYNGEE.

This clonotype was counted at least ten times. V usage is TRBV9 and J usage is TRBJ2-2; maybe TRBD1 (5 bases). Trimming left V 0 bases short and J 1 base short, with 13 bases between. CDR1 and CDR2 (germline): SGDLS, YYNGEE. The CDR3 runs 17 residues. Here the CDR3 DNA reads TGTGCCAGCAGCGTAGCTCTCCAGGGCGGGAACACCGGGGAGCTGTTTTTT. This encodes CASSVALQGGNTGELFF.

The sample holds many counts of this clonotype. The gene calls are TRBV9 and TRBJ2-1; 12 bases match TRBD2. Germline CDR1 and CDR2: SGDLS and YYNGEE. J lost 9 bases, V lost 0 bases, and 4 bases had no gene match. This CDR3 has 15 residues. CDR3 residues: CASSVGLAGVSEQFF. The CDR3 DNA is TGTGCCAGCAGCGTAGGACTAGCGGGAGTTAGTGAGCAGTTCTTC. Looking up the rest from reference TRBV9 and TRBJ2-1 gives the full variable domain: DSGVTQTPKHLITATGQRVTLRCSPRSGDLSVYWYQQSLDQGLQFLIQYYNGEERAKGNILERFSAQQFPDLHSELNLSSLELGDSALYFCASSVGLAGVSEQFFGPGTRLTVL.

This clonotype ranks as medium-sized. The chain has TRBV9 and TRBJ2-2; unclear D gene. The V and J ends lost 0 bases and 0 bases respectively, with 9 bases between them. This CDR3 has 16 amino acids. Germline CDR1 is SGDLS and CDR2 is YYNGEE. The CDR3 protein is CASSVVDTPNTGELFF. CDR3 bases: TGTGCCAGCAGCGTAGTAGATACACCGAACACCGGGGAGCTGTTTTTT.

In its sample, this clonotype ranks as hyperexpanded. The chain couples TRBV9 to TRBJ2-7; D gene uncertain. CDR3 size: 13 residues. Trimming pared 0 bases from V and 0 bases from J, leaving 4 bases between. Per the germline V gene, CDR1 is SGDLS and CDR2 is YYNGEE. The CDR3 region is CASSVGSSYEQYF. The CDR3 coding sequence is TGTGCCAGCAGCGTAGGTTCCTCCTACGAGCAGTACTTC.

This clonotype has at least ten counts. Here the CDR3 DNA reads TGTGCCAGCAGCGTGGGGATCGGGGGGAGCTCCTACGAGCAGTACTTC. It specifies CASSVGIGGSSYEQYF. The V call is TRBV9, the J call TRBJ2-7; 7 nucleotides agree with TRBD2. This CDR3 comprises 16 residues. Germline V CDR1 and CDR2: SGDLS, YYNGEE. The junction had 8 bases not matched to a gene; V was cut back by 2 bases and J by 0 bases.

This clonotype appeared many times. This sequence joins TRBV9 and TRBJ2-7, with D possibly being TRBD2 (7 bases). The V and J ends lost 0 bases and 7 bases respectively, with 14 bases between them. Germline CDR1 reads SGDLS; CDR2 reads YYNGEE. The CDR3 covers 14 residues. In DNA, the CDR3 is TGTGCCAGCAGCGTAGTAGGGGGGGCGGAGGAGCAGTACTTC. Encoded protein: CASSVVGGAEEQYF.

At least ten counts were recorded for this clonotype. The rearrangement links TRBV9 to TRBJ2-2; D uncertain. This CDR3 has 13 residues. Germline CDR1 SGDLS, CDR2 YYNGEE. V shed 5 bases and J shed 3 bases, with 8 bases lying between them. The CDR3 spells CASSVADTGELFF. The CDR3 DNA reads TGTGCCAGCAGTGTTGCTGACACCGGGGAGCTGTTTTTT.

At least ten counts were recorded for this clonotype. The chain combines TRBV9 with TRBJ2-7; 7 bases match TRBD1. The CDR3 has 16 amino acids. The V gene's germline CDR1 is SGDLS and CDR2 YYNGEE. J lost 5 bases, V lost 4 bases, and 15 bases had no gene match. The CDR3 reads CASSSYRGPPGDEQYF. For the CDR3, the DNA is TGTGCCAGCAGCTCCTACAGGGGACCCCCCGGGGACGAGCAGTACTTC.

In this sample, this clonotype turned up many times. The chain is built from TRBV9 and TRBJ2-1, with 7 positions matching TRBD1. The CDR3 consists of 15 residues. CDR1 is SGDLS and CDR2 is YYNGEE in the germline V gene. V shed 4 bases and J 2 bases; nucleotides not matched to a gene: 6. The CDR3 sequence: CASSRQGEAYNEQFF. The DNA of the CDR3 is TGTGCCAGCAGCCGACAGGGTGAAGCCTACAATGAGCAGTTCTTC.

The V call is TRBV9, the J call TRBJ2-2, with D possibly matching TRBD2 (5 bases). CDR1 and CDR2 (germline): SGDLS, YYNGEE. The ends were cut back, 0 bases at V and 0 bases at J, with 9 bases in the middle. This CDR3 is 16 amino acids long. The CDR3 region is CASSVVVDSNTGELFF. For the CDR3, the DNA is TGTGCCAGCAGCGTAGTGGTGGACTCGAACACCGGGGAGCTGTTTTTT.

This clonotype was seen repeatedly, ten times or more. The genes are TRBV9 and TRBJ2-2; D call uncertain. The CDR3 covers 11 residues. Between the trimmed V and J ends, which lost 4 bases and 7 bases, there was a span of 5 bases. Germline V gene lookup returns CDR1 SGDLS and CDR2 YYNGEE. Here the CDR3 reads CASSNGGELFF. In DNA, the CDR3 is TGTGCCAGCAGCAACGGCGGGGAGCTGTTTTTT.

J is TRBJ2-3 and V is TRBV9, with 8 nucleotides matching TRBD2. V was clipped by 1 base and J by 6 bases; unmatched bases: 19. Germline V CDR1 and CDR2: SGDLS, YYNGEE. This CDR3 comprises 19 residues. The CDR3 DNA reads as TGTGCCAGCAGCGTACCCTCCCCCTCTCTAGCGGGCCTCGCGGATACGCAGTATTTT. Residues: CASSVPSPSLAGLADTQYF.

This clonotype was detected ten times or more. This chain joins TRBV9 and TRBJ1-2, with 8 bases matching TRBD1. Trimming cost V 0 bases and J 4 bases; bases outside gene matches: 8. The CDR3 consists of 16 residues. The germline V gene has CDR1 SGDLS and CDR2 YYNGEE. The CDR3 protein is CASSVGGGQGIYGYTF. Here the CDR3 DNA reads TGTGCCAGCAGCGTAGGAGGCGGACAGGGCATCTATGGCTACACCTTC. Full variable domain (missing parts from reference TRBV9 and TRBJ1-2): DSGVTQTPKHLITATGQRVTLRCSPRSGDLSVYWYQQSLDQGLQFLIQYYNGEERAKGNILERFSAQQFPDLHSELNLSSLELGDSALYFCASSVGGGQGIYGYTFGSGTRLTVV.

This clonotype was seen many times. The rearrangement joins TRBV9 to TRBJ2-2; maybe TRBD1 (5 bases). This CDR3 is built from 16 residues. Per the germline V gene, CDR1 is SGDLS and CDR2 is YYNGEE. V was clipped by 3 bases and J by 2 bases, with 14 bases between them. The CDR3 sequence: CASSAPSGQNTGELFF. As DNA, the CDR3 is TGTGCCAGCAGCGCACCTAGTGGACAAAACACCGGGGAGCTGTTTTTT. The variable domain in full, with the rest retrieved from reference TRBV9 and TRBJ2-2, is DSGVTQTPKHLITATGQRVTLRCSPRSGDLSVYWYQQSLDQGLQFLIQYYNGEERAKGNILERFSAQQFPDLHSELNLSSLELGDSALYFCASSAPSGQNTGELFFGEGSRLTVL.

Within the sample, this clonotype is medium-sized. The rearrangement links TRBV9 to TRBJ2-2; D is uncertain. The V gene's germline CDR1 is SGDLS and CDR2 YYNGEE. The CDR3 sequence is 14 residues long. The V and J ends lost 2 bases and 4 bases respectively, with 9 bases between them. CDR3 DNA: TGTGCCAGCAGCGTCGGCCTGACCACCGGGGAGCTGTTTTTT. This codes for CASSVGLTTGELFF.

This clonotype is labeled as medium-sized. The V and J genes are TRBV9 and TRBJ1-1; 7 positions match TRBD1. This CDR3 region has 15 residues. Germline values: CDR1 SGDLS, CDR2 YYNGEE. The V and J ends lost 0 bases and 5 bases, in that order; junction bases with no gene match: 7. The CDR3 DNA follows: TGTGCCAGCAGCGTAGGACAGGGCCTGGGGACTGAAGCTTTCTTT. As protein: CASSVGQGLGTEAFF. The full variable domain, its missing parts supplied by reference TRBV9 and TRBJ1-1, is DSGVTQTPKHLITATGQRVTLRCSPRSGDLSVYWYQQSLDQGLQFLIQYYNGEERAKGNILERFSAQQFPDLHSELNLSSLELGDSALYFCASSVGQGLGTEAFFGQGTRLTVV.

This clonotype showed up many times. The chain couples TRBV9 to TRBJ2-1; 10 nucleotides line up with TRBD1. Germline loops: CDR1 SGDLS, CDR2 YYNGEE. There are 15 residues in the CDR3. V lost 4 bases and J lost 10; bases outside the gene matches: 11. The CDR3 DNA follows: TGTGCCAGCAGCCCCTGGGACAGGGGTTTCGGGGAGCAGTTCTTC. Translated: CASSPWDRGFGEQFF.

This clonotype appeared many times. CDR3 residues: CASSVAGGQETQYF. CDR3 sequence (DNA): TGTGCCAGCAGCGTAGCAGGAGGTCAAGAGACCCAGTACTTC. The chain couples TRBV9 to TRBJ2-5; D might be TRBD2 (5 bases). Trimming took off 0 bases at V and 2 bases at J, with 8 bases between the two ends. The CDR3 runs to 14 residues. Germline-derived CDR1 and CDR2 are SGDLS and YYNGEE.